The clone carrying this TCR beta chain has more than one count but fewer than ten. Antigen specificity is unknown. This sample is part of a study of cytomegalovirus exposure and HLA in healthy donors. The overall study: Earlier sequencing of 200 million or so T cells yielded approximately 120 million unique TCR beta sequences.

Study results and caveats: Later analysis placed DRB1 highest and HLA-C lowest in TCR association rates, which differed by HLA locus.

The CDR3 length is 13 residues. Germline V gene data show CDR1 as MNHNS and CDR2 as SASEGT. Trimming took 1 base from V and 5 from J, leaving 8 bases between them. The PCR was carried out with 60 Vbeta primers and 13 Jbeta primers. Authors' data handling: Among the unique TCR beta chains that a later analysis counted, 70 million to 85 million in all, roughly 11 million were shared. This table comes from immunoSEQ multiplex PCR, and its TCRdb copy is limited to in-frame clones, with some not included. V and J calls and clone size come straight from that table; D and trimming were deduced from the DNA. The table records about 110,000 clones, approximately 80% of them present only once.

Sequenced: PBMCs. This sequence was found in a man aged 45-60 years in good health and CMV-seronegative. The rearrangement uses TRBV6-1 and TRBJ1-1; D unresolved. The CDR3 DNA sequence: TGTGCCAGCAGTGAAGGGAGAAGGACTGAAGCTTTCTTT. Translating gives CASSEGRRTEAFF.